Sequencing of this TCR beta chain was carried out in a study of T cell repertoires in cytomegalovirus infection. Study-level information: Through public TCR beta signatures, both CMV infection and matching HLA type were indicated. Study-level points and caveats: Of the TCR beta families, the public ones yielded a cumulative frequency that identified carriers of CMV plus the relevant HLA. CMV-specific HLA-C-restricted TCR beta clonotypes dominated the ex vivo response.

MiXCR, run by TCRdb on the reads, gives a single entry per CDR3 protein. The repertoire has about 460,000 distinct CDR3 sequences, approximately 10% of them found once; the top ten carry about 10%. There are many counts of this clonotype. Its antigen is unknown. The CDR3 runs to 14 residues. The V gene's germline CDR1 is MNHNS and CDR2 SASEGT. Trimming shortened V by 6 bases and J by 6 bases, and 14 bases separated the two germline ends. This chain connects TRBV6-1 to TRBJ2-2, with TRBD1 as a possible D gene (5 bases). Sequencing was performed on PBMCs. This clonotype was sampled from a human donor in good health (CMV status not recorded). Some clones in this sample may be carry-over from other donors' samples. CDR3 in amino acids: CASRFSRVAGELFF. CDR3 in DNA: TGTGCCAGCAGATTCTCCAGGGTCGCCGGGGAGCTGTTTTTT.